This T cell receptor beta chain was found in a study of response to subunit inactivated influenza vaccine. Each CDR3 protein gets one entry after TCRdb re-called the RT-PCR reads with MiXCR. The data contain fewer than 700,000 distinct CDR3 sequences, 13% of them seen just once; the ten biggest clones take up 13%. The CDR3 is 16 amino acids. The germline V and J ends were trimmed by 2 bases and 0 bases, with 13 bases remaining between them. Looked up from germline, CDR1 is SGHKS and CDR2 is YYEKEE (reference sequence). The chain couples TRBV5-5 to TRBJ2-3, with D uncertain. This specimen consisted of PBMCs from blood, obtained around seven weeks after vaccination. The source of this sequence is a man aged 45 to 65 who received an inactivated influenza vaccine. CDR3 residues: CASSLDPKTSTDTQYF. The CDR3 DNA sequence: TGTGCCAGCAGCTTAGATCCCAAAACTAGCACAGATACGCAGTATTTT.